The 7 T cell receptor beta chains listed next were all sequenced from one sample in a study of shared clonotypes between healthy human individuals. Generated by immunoSEQ multiplex PCR, the TCRdb table keeps only in-frame clones and is missing some. The table lists 2,500,000 or so clones, more than 90% of them singletons, with more than 0.12% in the top ten. Sequenced material: naive CD4+ T cells sorted from blood. The subset here: CD45RA+ positively selected. Receptors originate from a man younger than 35 in good health.

The CDR3 region has the DNA TGTGCCAGCAGCTTGGCAGGCCTGGAAGGGGAGACCCAGTACTTC. The encoded protein is CASSLAGLEGETQYF. This chain links TRBV5-5 with TRBJ2-5; the D is unclear. V gave up 0 bases and J gave up 5 bases, with 14 bases separating them. CDR1 SGHKS and CDR2 YYEKEE come from the germline V gene (reference sequence). The CDR3 contains 15 residues.

In regard to this clone: This specimen includes other DNA sequences encoding the same CDR3. The chain carries TRBV5-1 and TRBJ1-2, with 9 bases fitting TRBD1. V shed 3 bases, J shed 3 bases, and the junction held 3 bases outside the gene matches. This CDR3 contains 14 residues. Looked up from germline, CDR1 is SGHRS and CDR2 is YFSETQ. CDR3 sequence: CASSSTGGYYGYTF. CDR3 in DNA: TGCGCCAGCAGCTCTACAGGGGGCTACTATGGCTACACCTTC.

CDR3: CASSVSRAYSYEQYF. In DNA, the CDR3 is TGTGCCAGCAGCGTATCCCGGGCCTACTCCTACGAGCAGTACTTC. The rearrangement joins TRBV11-2 to TRBJ2-7; D is uncertain. The CDR3 loop spans 15 amino acids. V dropped 5 bases and J dropped 0 bases, with 14 bases sitting between them. CDR1 SGHAT and CDR2 FQNNGV come from the germline V gene.

The chain carries TRBV19 and TRBJ1-4, with D unresolved. CDR3 size: 13 residues. Germline CDR1 and CDR2: LNHDA and SQIVND (reference sequence). V was pared by 2 bases and J by 7 bases, with 8 bases between. CDR3 nucleotides: TGTGCCAGTAGTATACAGAGAGGTGAAAAACTGTTTTTT. This sequence encodes CASSIQRGEKLFF.

Comment on this clone: Other DNA sequences of this sample code for an identical CDR3. This chain uses TRBV5-1 with TRBJ2-3; the D is unclear. The CDR3 spans 11 residues. Trimming stripped 1 base from V and 6 bases from J, with 3 bases between. Germline V CDR1 and CDR2: SGHRS, YFSETQ. The CDR3 loop reads CASSLSDTQYF. The CDR3 nucleotides read TGCGCCAGCAGCTTGTCGGATACGCAGTATTTT. The whole variable domain, filled in from reference TRBV5-1 and TRBJ2-3, reads KAGVTQTPRYLIKTRGQQVTLSCSPISGHRSVSWYQQTPGQGLQFLFEYFSETQRNKGNFPGRFSGRQFSNSRSEMNVSTLELGDSALYLCASSLSDTQYFGPGTRLTVL.

This rearrangement joins TRBV30 to TRBJ2-2; maybe TRBD2 (5 bases). The V end lost 7 bases, the J end lost 5 bases, and 11 bases lay between the germline ends. The V gene's germline CDR1 is GTSNPN and CDR2 SVGIG (reference sequence). CDR3 length equals 12 residues. The CDR3 is CALPGRTGELFF. The CDR3 DNA is TGTGCCTTGCCTGGGAGAACCGGGGAGCTGTTTTTT.

This chain connects TRBV7-9 to TRBJ1-4, with D unclear. V lost 3 bases and J lost 6, with 23 bases in between. CDR1 SEHNR and CDR2 FQNEAQ come from the germline V gene (reference sequence). There are 18 residues in the CDR3. The CDR3 DNA sequence: TGTGCCAGCAGCTTTATACCGGGCCTGGGTCCATTATATGAAAAACTGTTTTTT. The encoded protein is CASSFIPGLGPLYEKLFF.